This passage covers 14 T cell receptor beta chains from one sample sequenced in a study of cytotoxic CD8 clonotypes in ibrutinib-treated CLL. Sequenced by immunoSEQ multiplex PCR; TCRdb stores in-frame clones only, minus some. The sample lists 53,000 or so clones; 54% were seen once. Source: PBMCs, taken at disease progression, from a patient treated with ibrutinib. The receptor set was obtained from a human donor with chronic lymphocytic leukemia.

The V and J genes are TRBV30 and TRBJ1-1, with D perhaps TRBD1 (5 bases). The CDR3 length is 15 residues. From germline, CDR1 is GTSNPN and CDR2 SVGIG (reference sequence). Trimming stripped 0 bases from V and 4 bases from J, with 15 bases between. This CDR3 reads CAWSVQVGGVTEAFF. CDR3 nucleotides: TGTGCCTGGAGTGTACAGGTTGGAGGGGTCACTGAAGCTTTCTTT.

J is TRBJ2-1 and V is TRBV15, with TRBD1 matching 10 bases. V shed 9 bases and J 2 bases; nucleotides not matched to a gene: 10. This CDR3 is 16 amino acids long. Looked up from germline, CDR1 is LNHNV and CDR2 is YYDKDF (reference sequence). In DNA form, the CDR3 reads TGTGCCACAGAAAGAACCGGGACAGGGGCCTACAATGAGCAGTTCTTC. It yields the protein CATERTGTGAYNEQFF.

The rearrangement uses TRBV9 and TRBJ2-7, with 7 bases lining up with TRBD1. Germline V gene lookup returns CDR1 SGDLS and CDR2 YYNGEE. The CDR3 has 14 residues. J was trimmed by 5 bases and V by 2 bases; bases with no gene match: 7. The CDR3 DNA reads as TGTGCCAGCAGCGTCGACAGGGCAGGTCACGAGCAGTACTTC. Protein: CASSVDRAGHEQYF.

The J gene is TRBJ1-5, the V gene TRBV23-1; D uncertain. TRBV23-1 is classed as an ORF, of uncertain function. V dropped 0 bases and J dropped 0 bases, with 6 bases sitting between them. The CDR3 length is 15 residues. In DNA form, the CDR3 reads TGCGCCAGCAGTCAATCAGATGATAGCAATCAGCCCCAGCATTTT. Residues: CASSQSDDSNQPQHF.

The chain couples TRBV2 to TRBJ1-1; 9 bases match TRBD1. Germline CDR1 is SNHLY and CDR2 is FYNNEI. There are 13 residues in the CDR3. Germline trimming cut 6 bases from V and 1 base from J; bases unmatched to any gene: 0. In DNA, the CDR3 is TGTGCCAGCAGGGGACAGGGGAACACTGAAGCTTTCTTT. Encoded protein: CASRGQGNTEAFF.

The CDR3 DNA follows: TGTGCCAGCAGTTTTCGGCGACGCCGGGCGGTTAAAAAGCAGTTCTTC. Translation: CASSFRRRRAVKKQFF. This chain links TRBV28 with TRBJ2-1; the D is unclear. The CDR3 spans 16 residues. Trimming pared 3 bases from V and 11 bases from J, leaving 23 bases between. Looked up from germline, CDR1 is MDHEN and CDR2 is SYDVKM.

The rearrangement uses TRBV5-4 and TRBJ2-7, with 8 positions matching TRBD1. This CDR3 is built from 15 residues. Germline V gene data show CDR1 as SGHNT and CDR2 as YYREEE (reference sequence). With V trimmed by 0 bases and J by 1 base, 3 bases remained unmatched. CDR3 protein: CASSLGQGASYEQYF. Here the CDR3 DNA reads TGTGCCAGCAGCTTGGGGCAGGGGGCGTCCTACGAGCAGTACTTC.

The rearrangement joins TRBV5-1 to TRBJ2-1; the D gene is possibly TRBD2 (6 bases). Germline V lookup: CDR1 SGHRS, CDR2 YFSETQ. The CDR3 sequence is 15 residues long. Trimming cost V 3 bases and J 2 bases, with 12 bases left between them. The CDR3 DNA sequence: TGCGCCAGCAGCTACTCGACTAGTCCCTACAATGAGCAGTTCTTC. Protein product: CASSYSTSPYNEQFF.

This clone has just a few counts. The CDR3 bases are TGTGCCAGCAGCTCTAGCGGGGGTACAGATACGCAGTATTTT. Translated: CASSSSGGTDTQYF. This chain uses TRBV11-2 with TRBJ2-3, with TRBD2 matching over 10 bases. Germline loops: CDR1 SGHAT, CDR2 FQNNGV. V was clipped by 4 bases and J by 3 bases; unmatched bases: 1. CDR3 length equals 14 residues. Variable domain in full (rest from reference TRBV11-2 and TRBJ2-3): EAGVAQSPRYKIIEKRQSVAFWCNPISGHATLYWYQQILGQGPKLLIQFQNNGVVDDSQLPKDRFSAERLKGVDSTLKIQPAKLEDSAVYLCASSSSGGTDTQYFGPGTRLTVL.

Only a few counts were recorded for this clone. The chain has TRBV23-1 and TRBJ2-7; 10 positions agree with TRBD1. TRBV23-1 is classed as an ORF, of uncertain function. With V trimmed by 8 bases and J by 3 bases, 10 bases remained unmatched. CDR3 length equals 15 residues. The CDR3 loop is CASGPGTGAGYEQYF. The CDR3 bases are TGCGCCAGCGGACCCGGGACAGGGGCAGGCTACGAGCAGTACTTC.

V is TRBV9 and J is TRBJ2-6; the D is unclear. There are 15 residues in the CDR3. Trimming took 4 bases from V and 3 from J, leaving 11 bases between them. The germline V gene encodes CDR1 SGDLS and CDR2 YYNGEE. The CDR3 bases are TGTGCCAGCAGCACCCGTTCCGATGGGGCCAACGTCCTGACTTTC. It is translated as CASSTRSDGANVLTF.

The CDR3 sequence: CASSLPPDNEQFF. For the CDR3, the DNA is TGTGCCAGCAGCTTACCACCAGACAATGAGCAGTTCTTC. The chain carries TRBV11-3 and TRBJ2-1; D uncertain. In germline, CDR1 is SGHNT, CDR2 YENEEA. This CDR3 contains 13 residues. Trimming pared 2 bases from V and 5 bases from J, leaving 7 bases between.

This clone was counted once. This rearrangement joins TRBV7-9 to TRBJ2-7; perhaps TRBD1 as D (6 bases). This CDR3 region has 14 residues. The ends were cut back, 4 bases at V and 3 bases at J, with 13 bases in the middle. Germline-derived CDR1 and CDR2 are SEHNR and FQNEAQ (reference sequence). The CDR3 coding sequence is TGTGCCAGCAGCTCCGGTACAGGGTACTACGAGCAGTACTTC. As protein: CASSSGTGYYEQYF.

This sequence joins TRBV5-5 and TRBJ1-1; TRBD1 is a possible D gene (6 bases). The germline V gene has CDR1 SGHKS and CDR2 YYEKEE (reference sequence). The CDR3 runs 13 residues. V dropped 3 bases and J dropped 1 base, with 7 bases sitting between them. The CDR3 loop is CASSSQGNTEAFF. Here the CDR3 DNA reads TGTGCCAGCAGCTCACAGGGGAACACTGAAGCTTTCTTT.